This TCR beta chain appears in the sequencing data of a study of molecular identifiers for immune sequencing clone quantification. Points from the study as a whole: Spiked Jurkat TCR RNA from one cell was reportedly detectable among roughly 910,000 naive cells.

Making the bulk TCR libraries relied on previously described methods and listed TCR primers. TCRdb analysed the PCR reads with MiXCR anew, one entry per CDR3 protein. The sample shows about half a million distinct CDR3 sequences, about 25% of them seen only once. Trimming took 3 bases from V and 6 from J, leaving 8 bases between them. Germline CDR1 and CDR2: LNHDA and SQIVND (reference sequence). The CDR3 spans 12 residues. This clonotype was seen many times. Its antigen is unidentified. The J gene is TRBJ1-1, the V gene TRBV19; the D is unclear. Sequenced material: naive CD8+ T cells from blood, with Jurkat cell RNA spiked in. The subset here: FACS-sorted CD8+CD4-CCR7+CD45RA+ naive T cells. The receptor comes from a human donor in good health. Some libraries in this study had Jurkat cell RNA spiked in. CDR3 amino acids: CASSIYGAEAFF. As DNA, the CDR3 is TGTGCCAGTAGTATTTATGGAGCTGAAGCTTTCTTT.